The sequence of this T cell receptor (beta chain) was determined in a study of blood T cell repertoires in COVID-19. Across the whole study: PBMCs, B-cell-depleted T cells, or T cells were the source of the cDNA or gDNA that made up the material.

Trimming removed 1 base at V and 7 bases at J, with 8 bases between. This CDR3 comprises 12 residues. The table came from immunoSEQ multiplex PCR; TCRdb's copy has only in-frame clones and leaves some out. This sample has about 120,000 clones, with around 83% found just once. The sequence was obtained from a man older than 75 with active or convalescent COVID-19. Material for sequencing was peripheral blood. The chain combines TRBV5-7 with TRBJ1-2; no clear D. TRBV5-7 qualifies as an ORF whose function is uncertain. The CDR3 DNA reads as TGTGCCAGCAGCTTGTACGGTTCTGGCTACACCTTC. Translated, it gives CASSLYGSGYTF.